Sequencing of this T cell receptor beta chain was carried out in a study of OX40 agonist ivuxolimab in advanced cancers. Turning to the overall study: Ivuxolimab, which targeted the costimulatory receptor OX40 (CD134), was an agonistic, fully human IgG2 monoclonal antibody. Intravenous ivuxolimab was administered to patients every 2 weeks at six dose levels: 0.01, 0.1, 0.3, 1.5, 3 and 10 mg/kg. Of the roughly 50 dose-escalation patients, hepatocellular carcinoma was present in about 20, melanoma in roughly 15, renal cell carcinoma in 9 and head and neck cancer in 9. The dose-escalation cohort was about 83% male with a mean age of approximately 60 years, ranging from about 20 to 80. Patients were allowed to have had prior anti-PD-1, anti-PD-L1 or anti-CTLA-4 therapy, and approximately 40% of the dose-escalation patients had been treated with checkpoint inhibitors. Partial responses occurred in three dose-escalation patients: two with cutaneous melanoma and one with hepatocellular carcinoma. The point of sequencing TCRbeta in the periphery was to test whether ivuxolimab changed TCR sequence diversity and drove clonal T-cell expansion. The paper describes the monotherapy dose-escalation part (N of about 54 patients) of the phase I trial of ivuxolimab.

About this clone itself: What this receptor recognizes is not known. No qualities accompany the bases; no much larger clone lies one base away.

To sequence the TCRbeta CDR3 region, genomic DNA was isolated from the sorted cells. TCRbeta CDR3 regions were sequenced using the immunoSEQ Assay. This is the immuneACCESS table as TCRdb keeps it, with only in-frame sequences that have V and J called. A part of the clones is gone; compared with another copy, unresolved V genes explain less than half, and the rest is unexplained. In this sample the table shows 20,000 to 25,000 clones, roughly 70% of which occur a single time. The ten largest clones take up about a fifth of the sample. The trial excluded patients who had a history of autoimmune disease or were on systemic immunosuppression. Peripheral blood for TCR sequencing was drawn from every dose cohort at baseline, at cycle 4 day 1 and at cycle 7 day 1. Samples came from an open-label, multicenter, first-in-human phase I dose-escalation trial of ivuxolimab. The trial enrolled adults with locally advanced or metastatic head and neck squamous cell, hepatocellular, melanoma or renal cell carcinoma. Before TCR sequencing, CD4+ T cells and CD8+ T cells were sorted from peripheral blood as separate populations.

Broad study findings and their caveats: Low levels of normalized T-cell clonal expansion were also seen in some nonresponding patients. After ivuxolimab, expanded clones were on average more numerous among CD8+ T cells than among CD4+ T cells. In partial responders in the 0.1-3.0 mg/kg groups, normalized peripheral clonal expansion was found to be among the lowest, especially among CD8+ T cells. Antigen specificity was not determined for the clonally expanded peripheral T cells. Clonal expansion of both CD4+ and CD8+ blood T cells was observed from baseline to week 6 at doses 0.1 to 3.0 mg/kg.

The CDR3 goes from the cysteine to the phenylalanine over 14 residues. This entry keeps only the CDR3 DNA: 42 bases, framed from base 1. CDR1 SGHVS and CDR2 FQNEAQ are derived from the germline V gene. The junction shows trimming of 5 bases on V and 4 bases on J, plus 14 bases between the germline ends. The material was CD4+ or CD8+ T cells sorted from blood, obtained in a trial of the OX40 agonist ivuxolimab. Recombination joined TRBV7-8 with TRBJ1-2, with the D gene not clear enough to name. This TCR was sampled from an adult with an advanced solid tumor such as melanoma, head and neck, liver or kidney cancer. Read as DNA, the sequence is TGTGCCAGCAGCCCTGCTGGCGGGGTCTATGGCTACACCTTC. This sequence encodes CASSPAGGVYGYTF.